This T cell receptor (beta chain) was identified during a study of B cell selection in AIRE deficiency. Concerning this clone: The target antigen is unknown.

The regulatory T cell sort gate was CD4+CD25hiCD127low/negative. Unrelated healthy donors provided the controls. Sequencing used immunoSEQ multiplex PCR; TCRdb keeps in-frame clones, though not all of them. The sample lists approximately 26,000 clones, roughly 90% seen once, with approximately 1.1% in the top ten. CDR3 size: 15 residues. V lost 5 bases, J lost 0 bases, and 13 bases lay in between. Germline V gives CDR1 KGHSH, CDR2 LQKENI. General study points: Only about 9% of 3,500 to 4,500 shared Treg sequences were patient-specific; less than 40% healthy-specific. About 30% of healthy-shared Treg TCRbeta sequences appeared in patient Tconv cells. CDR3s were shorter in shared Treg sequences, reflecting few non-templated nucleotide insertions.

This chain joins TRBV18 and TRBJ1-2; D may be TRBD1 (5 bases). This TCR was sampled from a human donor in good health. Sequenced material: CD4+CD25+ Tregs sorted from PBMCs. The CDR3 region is CASSSGQGSNYGYTF. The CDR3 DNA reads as TGTGCCAGCTCATCGGGGCAGGGATCTAACTATGGCTACACCTTC.